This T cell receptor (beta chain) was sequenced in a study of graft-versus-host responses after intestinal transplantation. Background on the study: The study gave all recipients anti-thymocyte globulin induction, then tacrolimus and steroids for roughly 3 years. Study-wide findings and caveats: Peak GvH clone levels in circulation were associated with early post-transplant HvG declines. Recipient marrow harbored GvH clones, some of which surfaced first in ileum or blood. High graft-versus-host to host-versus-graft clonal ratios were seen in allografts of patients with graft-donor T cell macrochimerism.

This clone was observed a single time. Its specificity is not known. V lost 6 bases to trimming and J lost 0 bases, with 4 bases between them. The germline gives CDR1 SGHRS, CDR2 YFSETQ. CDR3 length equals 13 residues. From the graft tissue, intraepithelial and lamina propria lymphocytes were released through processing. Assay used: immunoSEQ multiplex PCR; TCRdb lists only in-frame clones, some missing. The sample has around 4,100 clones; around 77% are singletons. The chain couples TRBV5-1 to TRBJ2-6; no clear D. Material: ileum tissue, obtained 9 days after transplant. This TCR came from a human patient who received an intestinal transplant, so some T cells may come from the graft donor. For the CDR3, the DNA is TGCGCCAGCACTCTCTCTGGGGCCAACGTCCTGACTTTC. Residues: CASTLSGANVLTF. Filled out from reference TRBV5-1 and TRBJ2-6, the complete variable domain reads KAGVTQTPRYLIKTRGQQVTLSCSPISGHRSVSWYQQTPGQGLQFLFEYFSETQRNKGNFPGRFSGRQFSNSRSEMNVSTLELGDSALYLCASTLSGANVLTFGAGSRLTVL.